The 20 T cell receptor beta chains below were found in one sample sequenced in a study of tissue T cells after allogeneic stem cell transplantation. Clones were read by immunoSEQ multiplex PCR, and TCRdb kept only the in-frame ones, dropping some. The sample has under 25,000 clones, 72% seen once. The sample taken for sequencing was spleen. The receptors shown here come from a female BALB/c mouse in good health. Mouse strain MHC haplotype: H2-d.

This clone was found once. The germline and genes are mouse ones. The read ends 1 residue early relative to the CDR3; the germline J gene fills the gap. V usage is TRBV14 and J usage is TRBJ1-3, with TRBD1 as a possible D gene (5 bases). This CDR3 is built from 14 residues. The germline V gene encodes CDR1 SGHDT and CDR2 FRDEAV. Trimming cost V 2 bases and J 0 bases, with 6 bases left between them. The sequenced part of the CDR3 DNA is TGTGCCAGCAGTTTGGACAATTCTGGAAATACGCTCTAT. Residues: CASSLDNSGNTLY. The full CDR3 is CASSLDNSGNTLYF.

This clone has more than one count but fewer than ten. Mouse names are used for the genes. The DNA read from the CDR3 is TGTGCCAGCAGCCTCTGGGGGAGCTCCTATGAACAGTAC. This gives the protein CASSLWGSSYEQY. Given in full, the CDR3 is CASSLWGSSYEQYF. This chain connects TRBV4 to TRBJ2-7, with 7 bases matching TRBD2. The read terminates 1 residue ahead of where the CDR3 ends, so the germline J gene completes it. V lost 5 bases to trimming and J lost 0 bases; unmatched junction nucleotides: 4. Looked up from germline, CDR1 is LGHDT and CDR2 is YNNKQL (reference sequence). This CDR3 spans 14 amino acids.

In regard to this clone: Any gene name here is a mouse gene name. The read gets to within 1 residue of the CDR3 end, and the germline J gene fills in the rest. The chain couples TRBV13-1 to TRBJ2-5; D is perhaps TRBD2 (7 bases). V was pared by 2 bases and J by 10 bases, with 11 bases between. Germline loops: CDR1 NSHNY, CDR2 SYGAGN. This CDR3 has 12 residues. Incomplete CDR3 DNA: TGTGCCAGCAGTGAAGGGGGGCCGGCCCAGTAC. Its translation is CASSEGGPAQY. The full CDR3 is CASSEGGPAQYF.

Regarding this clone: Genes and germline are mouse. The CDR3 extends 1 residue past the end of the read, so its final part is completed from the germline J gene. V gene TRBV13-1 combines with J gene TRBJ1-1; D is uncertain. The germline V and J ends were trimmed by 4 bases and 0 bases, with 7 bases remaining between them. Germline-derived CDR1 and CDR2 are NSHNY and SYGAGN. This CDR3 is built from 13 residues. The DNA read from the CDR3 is TGTGCCAGCAGTTGGACGTCAAACACAGAAGTCTTC. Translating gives CASSWTSNTEVF. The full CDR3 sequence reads CASSWTSNTEVFF.

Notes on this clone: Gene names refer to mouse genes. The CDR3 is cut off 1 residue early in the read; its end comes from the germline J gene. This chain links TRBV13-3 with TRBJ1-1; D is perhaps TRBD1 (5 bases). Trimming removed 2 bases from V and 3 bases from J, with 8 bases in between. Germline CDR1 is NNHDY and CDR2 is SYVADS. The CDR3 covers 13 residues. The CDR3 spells CASSERGDTEVFF. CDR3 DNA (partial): TGTGCCAGCAGTGAGAGGGGAGACACAGAAGTCTTC.

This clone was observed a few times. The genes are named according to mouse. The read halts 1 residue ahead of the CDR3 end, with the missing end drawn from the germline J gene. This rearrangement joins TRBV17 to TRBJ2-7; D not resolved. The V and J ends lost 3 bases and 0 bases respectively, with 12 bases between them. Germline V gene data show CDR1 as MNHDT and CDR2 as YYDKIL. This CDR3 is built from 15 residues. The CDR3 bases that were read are TGTGCTAGCAGTAGGACATATCAAAGCTCCTATGAACAGTAC. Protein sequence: CASSRTYQSSYEQY. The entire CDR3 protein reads CASSRTYQSSYEQYF.

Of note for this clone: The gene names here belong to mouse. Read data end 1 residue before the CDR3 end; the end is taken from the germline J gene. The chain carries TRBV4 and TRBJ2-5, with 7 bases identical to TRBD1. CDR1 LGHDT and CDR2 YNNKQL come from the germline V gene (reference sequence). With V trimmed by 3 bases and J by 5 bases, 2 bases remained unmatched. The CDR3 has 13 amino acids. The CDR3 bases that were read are TGTGCCAGCAGCTACGCAGGGGGAGACACCCAGTAC. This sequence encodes CASSYAGGDTQY. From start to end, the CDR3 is CASSYAGGDTQYF.

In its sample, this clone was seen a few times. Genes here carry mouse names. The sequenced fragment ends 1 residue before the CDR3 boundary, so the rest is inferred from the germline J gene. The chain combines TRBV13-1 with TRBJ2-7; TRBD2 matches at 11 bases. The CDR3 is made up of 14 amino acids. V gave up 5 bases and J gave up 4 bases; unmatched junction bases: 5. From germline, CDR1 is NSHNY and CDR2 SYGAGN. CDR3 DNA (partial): TGTGCCAGCAGGTCTGGACTGGGGGGTTATGAACAGTAC. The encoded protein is CASRSGLGGYEQY. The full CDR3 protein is CASRSGLGGYEQYF.

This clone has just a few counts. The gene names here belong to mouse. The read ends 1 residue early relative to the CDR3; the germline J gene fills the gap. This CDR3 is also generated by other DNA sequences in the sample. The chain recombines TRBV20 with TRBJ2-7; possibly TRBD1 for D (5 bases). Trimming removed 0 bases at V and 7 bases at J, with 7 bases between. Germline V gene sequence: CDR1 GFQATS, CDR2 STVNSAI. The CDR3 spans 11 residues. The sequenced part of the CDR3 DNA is TGTGGTGCTAGGGACAGGGCCGAACAGTAC. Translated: CGARDRAEQY. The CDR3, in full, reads CGARDRAEQYF.

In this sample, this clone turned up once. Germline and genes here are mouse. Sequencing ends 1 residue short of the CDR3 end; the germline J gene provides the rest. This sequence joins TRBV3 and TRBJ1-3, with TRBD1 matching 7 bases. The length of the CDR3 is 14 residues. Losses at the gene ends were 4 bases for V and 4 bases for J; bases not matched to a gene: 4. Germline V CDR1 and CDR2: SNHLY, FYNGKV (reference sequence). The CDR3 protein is CASSSGRGGNTLYF. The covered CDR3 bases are TGTGCCAGCAGCTCGGGCAGGGGGGGAAATACGCTCTAT. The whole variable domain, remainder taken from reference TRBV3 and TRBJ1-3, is GPKVLQIPSHQIIDMGQMVTLNCDPVSNHLYFYWYKQILGQQMEFLVNFYNGKVMEKSKLFKDQFSVERPDGSYFTLKIQPTALEDSAVYFCASSSGRGGNTLYFGEGSRLIVV.

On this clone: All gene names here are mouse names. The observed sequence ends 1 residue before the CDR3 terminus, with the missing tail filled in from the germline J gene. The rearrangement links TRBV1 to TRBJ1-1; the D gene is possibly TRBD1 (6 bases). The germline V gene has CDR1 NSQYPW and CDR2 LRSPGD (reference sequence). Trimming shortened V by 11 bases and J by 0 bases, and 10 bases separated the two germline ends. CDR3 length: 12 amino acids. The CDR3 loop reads CTRDKTNTEVFF. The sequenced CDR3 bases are TGCACCCGGGACAAAACAAACACAGAAGTCTTC.

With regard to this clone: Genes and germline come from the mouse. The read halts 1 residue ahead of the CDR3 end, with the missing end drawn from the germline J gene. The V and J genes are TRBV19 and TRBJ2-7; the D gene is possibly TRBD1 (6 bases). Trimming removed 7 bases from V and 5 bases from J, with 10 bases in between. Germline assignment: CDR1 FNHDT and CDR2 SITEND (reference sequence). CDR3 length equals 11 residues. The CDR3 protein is CASGDKNEQYF. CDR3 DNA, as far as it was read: TGTGCCAGCGGGGACAAGAATGAACAGTAC.

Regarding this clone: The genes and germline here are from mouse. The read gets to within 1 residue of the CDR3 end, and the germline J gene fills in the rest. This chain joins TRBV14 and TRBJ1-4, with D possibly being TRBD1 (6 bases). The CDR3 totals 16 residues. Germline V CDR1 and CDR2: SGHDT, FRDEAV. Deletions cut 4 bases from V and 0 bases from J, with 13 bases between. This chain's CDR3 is CASSPGQTFSNERLFF. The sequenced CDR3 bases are TGTGCCAGCAGTCCCGGACAGACCTTTTCCAACGAAAGATTATTT.

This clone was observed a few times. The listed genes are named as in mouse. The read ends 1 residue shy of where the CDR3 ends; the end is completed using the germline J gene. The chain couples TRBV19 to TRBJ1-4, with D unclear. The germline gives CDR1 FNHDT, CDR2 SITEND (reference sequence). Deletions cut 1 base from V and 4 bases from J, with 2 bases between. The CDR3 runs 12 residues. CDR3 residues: CASSIFNERLFF. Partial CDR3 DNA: TGTGCCAGCAGTATATTCAACGAAAGATTATTT.

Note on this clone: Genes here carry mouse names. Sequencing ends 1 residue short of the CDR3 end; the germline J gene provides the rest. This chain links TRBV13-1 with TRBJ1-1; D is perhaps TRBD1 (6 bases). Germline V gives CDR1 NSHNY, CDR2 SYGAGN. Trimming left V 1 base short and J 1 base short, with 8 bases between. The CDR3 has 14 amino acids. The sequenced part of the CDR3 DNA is TGTGCCAGCAGTGATAGGGGGGGGAACACAGAAGTCTTC. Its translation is CASSDRGGNTEVF. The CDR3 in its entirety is CASSDRGGNTEVFF.

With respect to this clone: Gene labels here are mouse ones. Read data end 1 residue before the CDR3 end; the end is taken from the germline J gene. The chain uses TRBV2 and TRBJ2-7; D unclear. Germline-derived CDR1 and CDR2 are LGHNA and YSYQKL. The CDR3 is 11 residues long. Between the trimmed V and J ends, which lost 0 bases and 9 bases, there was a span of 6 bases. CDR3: CASSQDRLQYF. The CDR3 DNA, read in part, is TGTGCCAGCAGCCAAGATCGGCTACAGTAC.

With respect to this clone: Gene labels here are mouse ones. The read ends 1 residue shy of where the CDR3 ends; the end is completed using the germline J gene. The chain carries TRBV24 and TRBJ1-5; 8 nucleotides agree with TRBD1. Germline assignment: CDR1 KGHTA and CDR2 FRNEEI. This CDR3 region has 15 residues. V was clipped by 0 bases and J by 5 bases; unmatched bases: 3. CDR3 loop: CASSLYPGGYQAPLF. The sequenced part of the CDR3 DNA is TGTGCCAGCAGTCTGTATCCAGGGGGCTACCAGGCTCCGCTT.

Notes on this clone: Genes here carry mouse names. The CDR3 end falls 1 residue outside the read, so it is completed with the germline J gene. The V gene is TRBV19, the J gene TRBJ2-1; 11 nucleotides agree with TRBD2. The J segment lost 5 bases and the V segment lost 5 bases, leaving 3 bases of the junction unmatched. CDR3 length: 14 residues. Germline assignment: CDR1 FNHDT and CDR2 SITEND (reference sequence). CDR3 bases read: TGTGCCAGCAGACTGGGGGGGCGCAATGCTGAGCAGTTC. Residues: CASRLGGRNAEQF. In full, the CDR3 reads CASRLGGRNAEQFF. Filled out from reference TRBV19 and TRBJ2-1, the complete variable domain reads GGIITQTPKFLIGQEGQKLTLKCQQNFNHDTMYWYRQDSGKGLRLIYYSITENDLQKGDLSEGYDASREKKSSFSLTVTSAQKNEMAVFLCASRLGGRNAEQFFGPGTRLTVL.

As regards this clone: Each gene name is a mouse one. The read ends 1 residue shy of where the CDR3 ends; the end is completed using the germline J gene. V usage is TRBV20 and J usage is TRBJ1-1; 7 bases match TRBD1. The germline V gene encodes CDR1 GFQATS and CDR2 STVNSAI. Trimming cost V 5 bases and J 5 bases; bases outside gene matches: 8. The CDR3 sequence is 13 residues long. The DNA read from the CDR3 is TGTGGTGCTGGTGGACAGGTGGGGACAGAAGTCTTC. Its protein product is CGAGGQVGTEVF. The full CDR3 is CGAGGQVGTEVFF.

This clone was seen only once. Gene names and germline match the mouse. The sequenced CDR3 bases are TGTGCCAGCAGTCTGTTGGGGGGGGAAAGCTCCTATGAACAGTAC. Its translation is CASSLLGGESSYEQY. The whole CDR3 sequence is CASSLLGGESSYEQYF. This chain joins TRBV24 and TRBJ2-7; 8 bases align to TRBD2. The read is 1 residue too short to cover the CDR3 end, so that end is filled in from the germline J gene. Trimming at V came to 1 base and at J to 0 bases, leaving 5 bases not matched to a gene. The CDR3 length is 16 residues. From germline, CDR1 is KGHTA and CDR2 FRNEEI.